What follows are 25 T cell receptor beta chains derived from one specimen sequenced in a study of blood T cell repertoires in COVID-19 (dated by TCRdb to about 2020). Library construction relied on the immunoSEQ multiplex PCR assay. Entries here come from immuneACCESS through TCRdb and include only in-frame sequences with V and J called. Some clones fail to appear in such tables; in the studies checked, an unresolved V gene covers under half of the shortfall, and the cause of the remainder is unknown. Counted in this sample were around 120,000 clones; roughly 90% of them appeared once. Over 7% of the sample rests with the top ten. The sample was peripheral blood. These receptors all come from a human donor in a cohort sampled during active COVID-19.

CDR3 loop: CASSFTGTGIKQFF. CDR3 bases: TGTGCCAGCAGTTTTACCGGGACAGGGATTAAGCAGTTCTTC. The chain recombines TRBV27 with TRBJ2-1; 9 nucleotides match TRBD1. J lost 11 bases, V lost 3 bases, and 8 bases had no gene match. CDR1 and CDR2 from the germline V gene are MNHEY and SMNVEV (reference sequence). The CDR3 runs 14 residues.

The chain has TRBV10-2 and TRBJ2-1, with D maybe TRBD2 (7 bases). From germline, CDR1 is WSHSY and CDR2 SAAADI. This CDR3 region has 16 residues. Trimming removed 4 bases at V and 8 bases at J, with 21 bases between. The CDR3 region has the DNA TGCGCCAGCAGTGTAGGGTCGGGGGGCTTTAGGGATGAGCAGTTCTTC. This sequence encodes CASSVGSGGFRDEQFF.

This chain joins TRBV14 and TRBJ1-1; D is possibly TRBD1 (6 bases). CDR1 SGHDN and CDR2 FVKESK come from the germline V gene. Deletions cut 3 bases from V and 0 bases from J, with 14 bases between. The CDR3 has 16 residues. CDR3: CASSHPGEGMNTEAFF. Written as DNA, the CDR3 is TGTGCCAGCAGCCACCCAGGGGAGGGGATGAACACTGAAGCTTTCTTT.

The chain couples TRBV7-9 to TRBJ1-1, with a possible D match to TRBD1 (5 bases). Trimming left V 4 bases short and J 0 bases short, with 12 bases between. The CDR3 runs 15 residues. Germline-derived CDR1 and CDR2 are SEHNR and FQNEAQ (reference sequence). CDR3 DNA: TGTGCCAGCAGCTCCCGGGACTCTTTGAACACTGAAGCTTTCTTT. Residues: CASSSRDSLNTEAFF.

The chain joins TRBV7-8 to TRBJ1-5, with unresolved D. The CDR3 spans 13 residues. Germline CDR1 SGHVS, CDR2 FQNEAQ. Deletions cut 0 bases from V and 9 bases from J, with 9 bases between. This chain's CDR3 is CASSLAQPGPQHF. The CDR3 DNA is TGTGCCAGCAGCTTAGCGCAACCGGGGCCCCAGCATTTT.

J is TRBJ2-1 and V is TRBV28; TRBD2 aligns across 14 bases. CDR1 is MDHEN and CDR2 is SYDVKM in the germline V gene. The CDR3 runs to 17 residues. Trimming removed 8 bases from V and 4 bases from J; junction bases left unmatched: 10. Here the CDR3 reads CASPPTSGRARYNEQFF. DNA of the CDR3: TGTGCCAGCCCTCCGACTAGCGGGAGGGCGAGGTACAATGAGCAGTTCTTC.

This clone was observed a single time. The gene calls are TRBV7-6 and TRBJ1-5, with 8 nucleotides matching TRBD1. This CDR3 spans 17 amino acids. V lost 5 bases, J lost 2 bases, and 11 bases stayed unmatched. Germline loops: CDR1 SGHVS, CDR2 FNYEAQ. For the CDR3, the DNA is TGTGCCAGCAGCCCAGAACAGGGGGGCGTTGGCAATCAGCCCCAGCATTTT. This sequence encodes CASSPEQGGVGNQPQHF. Together with reference TRBV7-6 and TRBJ1-5, the CDR3 gives the full variable domain: GAGVSQSPRYKVTKRGQDVALRCDPISGHVSLYWYRQALGQGPEFLTYFNYEAQQDKSGLPNDRFSAERPEGSISTLTIQRTEQRDSAMYRCASSPEQGGVGNQPQHFGDGTRLSIL.

The chain uses TRBV5-4 and TRBJ2-5; TRBD2 matches at 12 bases. This CDR3 region has 17 residues. From germline, CDR1 is SGHNT and CDR2 YYREEE (reference sequence). Losses at the gene ends were 0 bases for V and 3 bases for J; bases not matched to a gene: 6. The CDR3 spells CASSLGVLAGGKETQYF. As DNA, the CDR3 is TGTGCCAGCAGCTTGGGGGTGCTAGCGGGAGGGAAAGAGACCCAGTACTTC.

This chain connects TRBV19 to TRBJ1-2; possibly TRBD1 for D (6 bases). CDR1 and CDR2 from the germline V gene are LNHDA and SQIVND (reference sequence). V shed 2 bases and J shed 6 bases, with 13 bases lying between them. The CDR3 totals 14 residues. The CDR3 sequence is CASSISSGVHGYTF. The CDR3 DNA reads TGTGCCAGTAGTATATCTTCAGGGGTCCATGGCTACACCTTC.

In DNA, the CDR3 is TGCAGCGTTCGAGGGACAGGGGGTCGAGAGACCCAGTACTTC. Its protein is CSVRGTGGRETQYF. This chain joins TRBV29-1 and TRBJ2-5; 11 bases line up with TRBD1. The V gene's germline CDR1 is SQVTM and CDR2 ANQGSEA. V was pared by 5 bases and J by 4 bases, with 6 bases of the junction left unmatched. The CDR3 is 14 amino acids. Full variable domain (missing parts from reference TRBV29-1 and TRBJ2-5): SAVISQKPSRDICQRGTSLTIQCQVDSQVTMMFWYRQQPGQSLTLIATANQGSEATYESGFVIDKFPISRPNLTFSTLTVSNMSPEDSSIYLCSVRGTGGRETQYFGPGTRLLVL.

V is TRBV5-1 and J is TRBJ2-3; 7 nucleotides match TRBD2. V lost 2 bases, J lost 3 bases, and 12 bases stayed unmatched. This CDR3 region has 17 residues. Germline CDR1 SGHRS, CDR2 YFSETQ. In nucleotides, the CDR3 is TGCGCCAGCAGCTTACAGGCGCGGCGGGAGACGACAGATACGCAGTATTTT. Translated, it gives CASSLQARRETTDTQYF.

The genes are TRBV7-9 and TRBJ2-7; 8 positions agree with TRBD2. The germline V gene has CDR1 SEHNR and CDR2 FQNEAQ (reference sequence). The length of the CDR3 is 14 residues. The trim removed 5 bases at V and 0 bases at J, leaving 3 bases unmatched. The CDR3, as DNA: TGTGCCAGCAGCGAGCGGGAGAGCTCCTACGAGCAGTACTTC. Residues: CASSERESSYEQYF.

The chain couples TRBV19 to TRBJ2-1; TRBD1 matches 9 bases. V was pared by 1 base and J by 9 bases, with 13 bases of the junction left unmatched. The CDR3 runs 17 residues. Germline loops: CDR1 LNHDA, CDR2 SQIVND (reference sequence). The CDR3 DNA follows: TGTGCCAGTAGTATAGTTTGGACAGGGGCCAAAATTAGTGAGCAGTTCTTC. It yields the protein CASSIVWTGAKISEQFF.

The V call is TRBV28, the J call TRBJ1-6; D is undetermined. The CDR3 is 14 amino acids. The V end was cut by 4 bases, the J end by 9 bases, with 13 bases between. The germline V gene has CDR1 MDHEN and CDR2 SYDVKM. CDR3 amino acids: CASSSPTGGSPLHF. CDR3 in DNA: TGTGCCAGCAGTTCCCCGACGGGAGGTTCACCCCTCCACTTT.

This clone was seen once. The chain combines TRBV9 with TRBJ1-4, with a tentative D call TRBD1 (5 bases). CDR1 is SGDLS and CDR2 is YYNGEE in the germline V gene. The V and J ends lost 1 base and 7 bases respectively, with 11 bases between them. The CDR3 spans 14 residues. CDR3 nucleotide sequence: TGTGCCAGCAGCGTAACCGGGGGTGGTGAAAAACTGTTTTTT. It encodes CASSVTGGGEKLFF.

The chain joins TRBV9 to TRBJ2-3, with 8 bases aligning to TRBD2. The CDR3 contains 14 residues. Germline values: CDR1 SGDLS, CDR2 YYNGEE. J gave up 8 bases and V 2 bases, and 7 bases lay outside the gene matches. The CDR3 DNA reads as TGTGCCAGCAGCGTTGCGGGGGGTCAGAGTACGCAGTATTTT. This translates into CASSVAGGQSTQYF.

The rearrangement links TRBV3-1 (or the pseudogene TRBV3-2) to TRBJ2-5, with D uncertain. CDR3 length: 12 amino acids. The V end lost 10 bases, the J end lost 1 base, and 10 bases lay between the germline ends. Germline assignment: CDR1 LGHDT and CDR2 YNNKEL (reference sequence). CDR3 protein: CATGPFQETQYF. In nucleotides, the CDR3 is TGTGCCACTGGCCCTTTCCAAGAGACCCAGTACTTC.

The V call is TRBV19, the J call TRBJ2-3; 9 positions match TRBD2. The CDR3 sequence is 14 residues long. Germline assignment: CDR1 LNHDA and CDR2 SQIVND (reference sequence). Trimming removed 3 bases from V and 8 bases from J; junction bases left unmatched: 6. DNA of the CDR3: TGTGCCAGTAGTATTAATCTAGCGGGGACTACGCAGTATTTT. Amino acids: CASSINLAGTTQYF.

The chain recombines TRBV29-1 with TRBJ2-7; TRBD1 matches at 9 bases. Trimming removed 3 bases from V and 6 bases from J; junction bases left unmatched: 9. CDR3 size: 14 residues. Germline lookup yields CDR1 SQVTM and CDR2 ANQGSEA. CDR3 loop: CSVESGTGIGEQYF. DNA of the CDR3: TGCAGCGTTGAGTCGGGGACAGGGATCGGCGAGCAGTACTTC.

This chain joins TRBV6-5 and TRBJ2-4; D may be TRBD1 (5 bases). The CDR3 length is 15 residues. Germline CDR1 is MNHEY and CDR2 is SVGAGI. Trimming removed 10 bases at V and 0 bases at J, with 16 bases between. The CDR3 nucleotides read TGTGCCAACCTCCAAGACAGTCTAGCCAAAAACATTCAGTACTTC. Protein: CANLQDSLAKNIQYF.

The V gene is TRBV28, the J gene TRBJ1-2; D perhaps matches TRBD1 (6 bases). V lost 5 bases and J lost 4, with 17 bases in between. CDR1 and CDR2 (germline): MDHEN, SYDVKM. The CDR3 length is 15 residues. The CDR3 here is CASSADAQGIYGYTF. Here the CDR3 DNA reads TGTGCCAGCAGTGCCGACGCCCAGGGGATCTATGGCTACACCTTC.

This chain links TRBV7-2 with TRBJ2-3; 9 bases line up with TRBD1. The CDR3 consists of 13 residues. Germline values: CDR1 SGHTA, CDR2 FQGNSA. V was clipped by 5 bases and J by 11 bases; unmatched bases: 8. The DNA for the CDR3 is TGTGCCAGCAGCGCGGGACAGGGAAGGGAGCAGTATTTT. Translation gives CASSAGQGREQYF.

The genes are TRBV3-1 (or the pseudogene TRBV3-2) and TRBJ1-1; D is possibly TRBD1 (5 bases). Deletions cut 5 bases from V and 0 bases from J, with 7 bases between. In germline, CDR1 is LGHDT, CDR2 YNNKEL (reference sequence). This CDR3 spans 13 amino acids. The CDR3 loop reads CASSSRVNTEAFF. The CDR3 region has the DNA TGTGCCAGCAGCTCCAGGGTGAACACTGAAGCTTTCTTT.

The chain employs TRBV19 and TRBJ1-2; TRBD1 aligns across 9 bases. This CDR3 is 16 amino acids long. Looked up from germline, CDR1 is LNHDA and CDR2 is SQIVND (reference sequence). V lost 5 bases, J lost 8 bases, and 15 bases stayed unmatched. CDR3 loop: CASSPLGDRVGRGYTF. The CDR3 DNA is TGTGCCAGTAGTCCCCTTGGGGACAGGGTAGGAAGAGGCTACACCTTC.

The J gene is TRBJ2-3, the V gene TRBV24-1, with D tentatively TRBD2 (7 bases). From germline, CDR1 is KGHDR and CDR2 SFDVKD. Deletions cut 5 bases from V and 4 bases from J, with 12 bases between. The length of the CDR3 is 14 residues. DNA of the CDR3: TGTGCCACCAGTGCGGGGGGCTTTGCAGATACGCAGTATTTT. Residues: CATSAGGFADTQYF.